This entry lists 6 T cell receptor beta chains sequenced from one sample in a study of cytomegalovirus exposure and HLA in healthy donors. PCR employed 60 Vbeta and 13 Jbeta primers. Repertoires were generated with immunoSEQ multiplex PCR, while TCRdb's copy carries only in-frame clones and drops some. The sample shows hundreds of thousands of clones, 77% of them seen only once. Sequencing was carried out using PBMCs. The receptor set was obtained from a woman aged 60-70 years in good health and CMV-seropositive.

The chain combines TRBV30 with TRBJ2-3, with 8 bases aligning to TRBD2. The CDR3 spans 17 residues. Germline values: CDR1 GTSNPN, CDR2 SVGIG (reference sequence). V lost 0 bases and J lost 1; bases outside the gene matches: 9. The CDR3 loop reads CAWSVPGLAGRTDTQYF. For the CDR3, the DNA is TGTGCCTGGAGTGTCCCCGGACTAGCCGGACGCACAGATACGCAGTATTTT.

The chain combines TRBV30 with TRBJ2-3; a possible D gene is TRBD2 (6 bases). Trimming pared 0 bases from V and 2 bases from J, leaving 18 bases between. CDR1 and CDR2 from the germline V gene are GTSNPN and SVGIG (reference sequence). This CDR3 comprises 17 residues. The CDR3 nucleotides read TGTGCCTGGAGTGTGGGCCGATGGGACTCCTCCACAGATACGCAGTATTTT. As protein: CAWSVGRWDSSTDTQYF.

CDR3 nucleotides: TGCGCCAGCAGCCCAGGGACAGGAACCTACGAGCAGTACTTC. Its translation is CASSPGTGTYEQYF. The V call is TRBV5-1, the J call TRBJ2-7, with 8 nucleotides matching TRBD1. V dropped 4 bases and J dropped 2; count of bases not matched to a gene: 5. Germline CDR1 reads SGHRS; CDR2 reads YFSETQ. The CDR3 length is 14 residues.

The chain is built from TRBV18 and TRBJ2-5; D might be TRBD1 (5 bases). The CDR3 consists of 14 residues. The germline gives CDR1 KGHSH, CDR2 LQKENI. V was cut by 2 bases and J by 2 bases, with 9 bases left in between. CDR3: CASSPTQGQETQYF. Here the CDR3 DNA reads TGTGCCAGCTCACCAACTCAGGGACAAGAGACCCAGTACTTC.

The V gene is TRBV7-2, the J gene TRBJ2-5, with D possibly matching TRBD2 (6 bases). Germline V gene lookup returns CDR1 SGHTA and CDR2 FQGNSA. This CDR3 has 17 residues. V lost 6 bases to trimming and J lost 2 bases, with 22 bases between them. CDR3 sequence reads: CASSPSPGRFNQETQYF. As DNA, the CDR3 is TGTGCCAGCAGTCCATCCCCCGGGAGATTCAATCAAGAGACCCAGTACTTC. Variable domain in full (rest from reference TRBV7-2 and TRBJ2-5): GAGVSQSPSNKVTEKGKDVELRCDPISGHTALYWYRQSLGQGLEFLIYFQGNSAPDKSGLPSDRFSAERTGGSVSTLTIQRTQQEDSAVYLCASSPSPGRFNQETQYFGPGTRLLVL.

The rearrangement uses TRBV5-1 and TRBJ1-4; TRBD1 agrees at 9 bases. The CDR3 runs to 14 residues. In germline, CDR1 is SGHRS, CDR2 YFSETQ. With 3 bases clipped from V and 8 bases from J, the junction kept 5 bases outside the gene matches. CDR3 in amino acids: CASSWDRVKEKLFF. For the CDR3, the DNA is TGCGCCAGCAGCTGGGACAGGGTCAAGGAAAAACTGTTTTTT.